One and the same sample provided the 3 T cell receptor beta chains below, sequenced in a study of patients and donors after allogeneic stem cell transplantation (TCRdb year 2020). The library was generated by RT-PCR. Sequencing was carried out with a NextSeq 550. The public reads were run again by TCRdb, first through fastp at Q25 and then through MiXCR, and only productive beta chains were kept. All rows with the same CDR3 protein become a single entry with the most common DNA and genes. Counted in this sample were approximately 430,000 distinct CDR3 sequences; roughly 17% of them appeared once. Together, the top ten hold just over 7% of the sample. What was sequenced was blood, either unsorted or a sorted T cell fraction (not recorded which). The receptors stem from a human donor who was either an allogeneic HSCT recipient or a stem cell or donor lymphocyte infusion donor (not recorded which). It is not recorded whose cells these are; they may come from a transplant donor.

The rearrangement joins TRBV3-1 to TRBJ2-1; no firm D call. Per germline, CDR1 LGHDT and CDR2 YNNKEL (reference sequence). The CDR3 loop spans 11 amino acids. Trimming removed 0 bases from V and 8 bases from J, with 2 bases in between. The CDR3 DNA sequence: TGTGCCAGCAGCCAAGACTATGAGCAGTTCTTC. Translation gives CASSQDYEQFF.

The rearrangement joins TRBV29-1 to TRBJ1-2; 7 bases align to TRBD1. J was trimmed by 4 bases and V by 7 bases; bases with no gene match: 6. In germline, CDR1 is SQVTM, CDR2 ANQGSEA. This CDR3 region has 12 residues. DNA for the CDR3: TGCAGCGGGGAATCAGGGGGCTATGGCTACACCTTC. Translating gives CSGESGGYGYTF.

Only one count was recorded for this clonotype. V is TRBV5-8 and J is TRBJ2-7; 11 bases agree with TRBD2. There are 12 residues in the CDR3. V lost 4 bases, J lost 9 bases, and 3 bases stayed unmatched. Germline values: CDR1 SGHTS, CDR2 YDEGEE. The CDR3 protein is CASSRGLAGQYF. Written as DNA, the CDR3 is TGTGCCAGCAGCCGAGGACTAGCGGGGCAGTACTTC.